A single sample is the source of the 32 T cell receptor beta chains below, sequenced in a study of immune characterization of retroperitoneal liposarcoma (dated by TCRdb to the late 2010s). Libraries were constructed by PCR. Reads for this sample came from a NextSeq 500. TCRdb reworked the public reads: Q25 trimming with fastp, MiXCR clone assembly, productive beta chains retained. When rows share a CDR3 protein, they turn into one entry using the most common DNA and genes. Recorded for this sample are about 3,100 distinct CDR3 sequences; about 48% of them occurred a single time. The ten largest clones represent around 58% of the sample. The sample was tumor tissue. The receptors come from a male donor with retroperitoneal liposarcoma.

The gene calls are TRBV6-1 and TRBJ2-5; 8 bases are a match to TRBD2. The J call may be faulty, since TRBJ2-1 better matches the DNA end. Germline V gives CDR1 MNHNS, CDR2 SASEGT. The CDR3 has 16 residues. In nucleotides, the CDR3 is TGTGCCAGCACACCGTATAGCGGGGACAATTACAATGAGCAGTTCTTC. This gives the protein CASTPYSGDNYNEQFF.

The chain has TRBV11-2 and TRBJ2-1; 9 positions agree with TRBD2. The J call may be faulty, since TRBJ2-7 better matches the DNA end. Per the germline V gene, CDR1 is SGHAT and CDR2 is FQNNGV. The CDR3 has 16 amino acids. The CDR3 DNA sequence: TGTGCCAGCAGCTTAGGGGTAGCGGGAGAACACTACGAGCAGTACTTC. It specifies CASSLGVAGEHYEQYF.

The rearrangement joins TRBV12-3 or TRBV12-4 to TRBJ2-2; D perhaps matches TRBD2 (5 bases). Trimming removed 1 base from V and 4 bases from J, with 10 bases in between. The CDR3 runs 15 residues. CDR3 sequence reads: CASSLGGSGTGELFF. CDR3 DNA sequence: TGTGCCAGCAGTTTAGGTGGGAGCGGCACCGGGGAGCTGTTTTTT.

The rearrangement links TRBV6-1 to TRBJ2-1, with TRBD2 matching over 7 bases. CDR3 length: 15 residues. Germline CDR1 and CDR2: MNHNS and SASEGT. V shed 4 bases, J shed 1 base, and the junction held 4 bases outside the gene matches. DNA of the CDR3: TGTGCCAGCAGTGCGCTAGCGGAATCCTACAATGAGCAGTTCTTC. Protein product: CASSALAESYNEQFF.

The CDR3 nucleotides read TGTGCCAGCAGCCCCCCGTTGGGGATTCGTCGACCTAGCACAGATACGCAGTATTTT. It encodes CASSPPLGIRRPSTDTQYF. This rearrangement joins TRBV6-1 to TRBJ2-3; D ambiguous. Germline assignment: CDR1 MNHNS and CDR2 SASEGT. V was shortened by 6 bases and J by 0 bases, with 25 bases between the two germline ends. The CDR3 consists of 19 residues.

Only one count was recorded for this clonotype. CDR3 protein: CASSLASGETQYF. In DNA form, the CDR3 reads TGTGCCAGCAGCTTAGCGTCCGGGGAGACCCAGTACTTC. The rearrangement links TRBV7-6 to TRBJ2-1, with D hard to call. The J call could be wrong; TRBJ2-5 is a better fit for the DNA end. The CDR3 consists of 13 residues. Germline values: CDR1 SGHVS, CDR2 FNYEAQ.

The chain recombines TRBV6-1 with TRBJ1-2; D gene unclear. This CDR3 is 14 amino acids long. Trimming took off 2 bases at V and 7 bases at J, with 14 bases between the two ends. CDR1 is MNHNS, CDR2 SASEGT, per germline. CDR3 DNA: TGTGCCAGCAGTGAACGGGCGGAGCTTCTTGGCTACACCTTC. This sequence encodes CASSERAELLGYTF.

This clonotype has a handful of counts. This chain links TRBV6-1 with TRBJ2-1, with TRBD1 identical over 8 bases. This CDR3 comprises 10 residues. The V segment lost 6 bases and the J segment 12 bases; nucleotides outside the gene matches: 1. The germline V gene has CDR1 MNHNS and CDR2 SASEGT. The CDR3 coding sequence is TGTGCCAGCAGCGACAGGGGGCAGTTCTTC. It codes for CASSDRGQFF.

In this sample, this clonotype turned up a few times. The rearrangement uses TRBV4-1 and TRBJ2-7; 10 bases map to TRBD1. Germline loops: CDR1 MGHRA, CDR2 YSYEKL. CDR3 length: 13 amino acids. After removal of 8 bases from V and 3 bases from J, the junction contained 4 bases not matched to a gene. CDR3 in DNA: TGCGCCAGCTGCCGGGACAGGGGCTACGAGCAGTACTTC. Translating it yields CASCRDRGYEQYF.

This clonotype was counted between two and nine times. The V call is TRBV11-3, the J call TRBJ1-2; D perhaps matches TRBD1 (5 bases). Germline loops: CDR1 SGHNT, CDR2 YENEEA. The CDR3 has 16 amino acids. V gave up 0 bases and J gave up 4 bases, with 15 bases separating them. The CDR3 loop is CASSLEGREGRYGYTF. DNA of the CDR3: TGTGCCAGCAGCTTAGAAGGCAGGGAAGGACGCTATGGCTACACCTTC.

This rearrangement joins TRBV6-1 to TRBJ2-3; 8 bases fit TRBD2. CDR1 and CDR2 (germline): MNHNS, SASEGT. The CDR3 extends over 15 amino acids. Germline trimming cut 6 bases from V and 2 bases from J; bases unmatched to any gene: 7. CDR3 in amino acids: CASRGGAGATDTQYF. The DNA for the CDR3 is TGTGCCAGCAGGGGTGGAGCGGGAGCCACAGATACGCAGTATTTT.

By its share, this clonotype is large. The chain employs TRBV7-2 and TRBJ2-2; TRBD1 matches 11 bases. CDR1 SGHTA and CDR2 FQGNSA come from the germline V gene. This CDR3 is built from 15 residues. Losses at the gene ends were 4 bases for V and 4 bases for J; bases not matched to a gene: 2. CDR3 sequence reads: CASSSGTGGTGELFF. The CDR3 nucleotides are TGTGCCAGCAGCTCCGGGACAGGGGGCACCGGGGAGCTGTTTTTT.

The count of this clonotype is one. The chain has TRBV6-1 and TRBJ2-1, with 7 bases identical to TRBD1. V lost 5 bases and J lost 10; bases outside the gene matches: 11. Looked up from germline, CDR1 is MNHNS and CDR2 is SASEGT. The CDR3 runs 14 residues. The CDR3 sequence is CASSRKGAAYEQFF. The CDR3 DNA follows: TGTGCCAGCAGTAGAAAGGGGGCGGCGTACGAGCAGTTCTTC.

This chain uses TRBV6-7 with TRBJ1-4; TRBD1 matches at 7 bases. TRBV6-7 is treated as an ORF (open reading frame) with a function not yet certain. Trimming at V came to 2 bases and at J to 5 bases, leaving 14 bases not matched to a gene. The CDR3 is 18 residues long. The CDR3 DNA follows: TGTGCCAGCAGTTACCTGATTGTTAGGGACAGAGAAAATGAAAAACTGTTTTTT. Translated: CASSYLIVRDRENEKLFF.

The V gene is TRBV23-1, the J gene TRBJ2-3, with TRBD2 matching 11 bases. TRBV23-1 is noted as an ORF with a role that remains uncertain. There are 18 residues in the CDR3. Trimming at V came to 3 bases and at J to 0 bases, leaving 8 bases not matched to a gene. The CDR3 sequence is CASSHPGTSGPSTDTQYF. The CDR3 region has the DNA TGCGCCAGCAGTCACCCCGGGACTAGCGGACCAAGCACAGATACGCAGTATTTT.

The V gene is TRBV12-3 or TRBV12-4, the J gene TRBJ2-1, with D possibly TRBD2 on 6 matching bases. This CDR3 spans 15 amino acids. Trimming removed 1 base from V and 2 bases from J, with 9 bases in between. The CDR3 protein is CASSLGGKPYNEQFF. The CDR3 region has the DNA TGTGCCAGCAGTTTAGGCGGGAAACCCTACAATGAGCAGTTCTTC.

V usage is TRBV6-1 and J usage is TRBJ2-1; 10 bases are shared with TRBD2. Unmatched junction bases numbered 11, after V lost 5 bases and J lost 10 bases. This CDR3 has 15 residues. Germline V gene lookup returns CDR1 MNHNS and CDR2 SASEGT. In DNA, the CDR3 is TGTGCCAGCAGTCATACTAGCGGGGCCCCCTACGAGCAGTTCTTC. This sequence encodes CASSHTSGAPYEQFF.

This clonotype was observed a few times. The rearrangement uses TRBV6-1 and TRBJ2-1; 10 nucleotides align to TRBD2. The better agreement between TRBJ2-7 and the DNA end casts doubt on the J call. CDR3 length: 14 residues. CDR1 and CDR2 from the germline V gene are MNHNS and SASEGT. In nucleotides, the CDR3 is TGTGCCAGCAGTTCTAGCGGGAGCGGTGGTGAGCAGTACTTC. Amino acid sequence: CASSSSGSGGEQYF.

The chain uses TRBV6-1 and TRBJ2-1; D call uncertain. The CDR3 totals 13 residues. From germline, CDR1 is MNHNS and CDR2 SASEGT. With 5 bases removed from V and 10 bases from J, the gap between germline ends came to 15 bases. The CDR3 nucleotides are TGTGCCAGCAGTTACCGAGATCAATACGAGCAGTTCTTC. Its protein product is CASSYRDQYEQFF.

This clonotype is medium-sized by share. The chain carries TRBV7-2 and TRBJ2-1; 7 positions agree with TRBD1. Germline assignment: CDR1 SGHTA and CDR2 FQGNSA. The CDR3 length is 15 residues. Trimming removed 5 bases from V and 7 bases from J; junction bases left unmatched: 11. DNA for the CDR3: TGTGCCAGCAGCCCATCCGGGACCAGGGGGAATGAGCAGTTCTTC. Protein: CASSPSGTRGNEQFF.

This rearrangement joins TRBV6-1 to TRBJ2-1; 9 positions agree with TRBD2. The J call may be mistaken, given a closer DNA end match to TRBJ2-5. This CDR3 has 16 residues. Germline CDR1 is MNHNS and CDR2 is SASEGT. CDR3 region: CASTRLAGSFEETQYF. CDR3 coding DNA: TGTGCCAGCACCCGGCTAGCGGGAAGTTTCGAAGAGACCCAGTACTTC.

This clonotype came up a few times. The chain joins TRBV7-2 to TRBJ2-3; 9 bases align to TRBD1. The CDR3 extends over 16 amino acids. Germline CDR1 is SGHTA and CDR2 is FQGNSA. J lost 0 bases, V lost 5 bases, and 6 bases had no gene match. This chain's CDR3 is CASSARQGGSTDTQYF. The CDR3, as DNA: TGTGCCAGCAGCGCACGACAGGGGGGGAGCACAGATACGCAGTATTTT. Supplemented by reference TRBV7-2 and TRBJ2-3, the full variable domain reads GAGVSQSPSNKVTEKGKDVELRCDPISGHTALYWYRQSLGQGLEFLIYFQGNSAPDKSGLPSDRFSAERTGGSVSTLTIQRTQQEDSAVYLCASSARQGGSTDTQYFGPGTRLTVL.

Relative to its sample, this clonotype is large. This rearrangement joins TRBV7-8 to TRBJ2-5, with TRBD2 matching over 8 bases. This CDR3 region has 14 residues. CDR1 and CDR2 (germline): SGHVS, FQNEAQ. V shed 5 bases and J 4 bases; nucleotides not matched to a gene: 6. The CDR3 coding sequence is TGTGCCAGCAGCACAAGCGGGAGAGGAGAGACCCAGTACTTC. Its protein is CASSTSGRGETQYF.

This clonotype showed up just a few times. V gene TRBV7-2 combines with J gene TRBJ2-5; no reliable D call. CDR1 is SGHTA and CDR2 is FQGNSA in the germline V gene. Trimming removed 4 bases at V and 11 bases at J, with 23 bases between. The CDR3 length is 15 residues. This CDR3 is CASSSVRDQGNEQYF. CDR3 nucleotides: TGTGCCAGCAGCTCCGTAAGAGACCAAGGGAATGAGCAGTACTTC.

V and J are TRBV6-1 and TRBJ2-5; D remains unclear. This CDR3 is built from 14 residues. V was pared by 10 bases and J by 2 bases, with 17 bases between. CDR1 and CDR2 from the germline V gene are MNHNS and SASEGT. The DNA of the CDR3 is TGTGCCACTGCTCCCCGTCTCCTACAAGAGACCCAGTACTTC. Protein product: CATAPRLLQETQYF.

The chain carries TRBV6-1 and TRBJ2-2; D is possibly TRBD2 (7 bases). V was trimmed by 11 bases and J by 4 bases, leaving 17 bases between them. Germline V gene lookup returns CDR1 MNHNS and CDR2 SASEGT. This CDR3 spans 14 amino acids. In DNA form, the CDR3 reads TGTGCCTCGGCGGGGGCAGGGTCCACCGGGGAGCTGTTTTTT. It codes for CASAGAGSTGELFF.

This clonotype has only a few counts. This sequence joins TRBV11-3 and TRBJ1-5; D unresolved. This CDR3 region has 13 residues. V was shortened by 5 bases and J by 2 bases, with 7 bases between the two germline ends. Germline V gene lookup returns CDR1 SGHNT and CDR2 YENEEA. The DNA for the CDR3 is TGTGCCAGCAGCAGAAGGGGCAATCAGCCCCAGCATTTT. It encodes CASSRRGNQPQHF.

This clonotype was recorded a few times. The rearrangement links TRBV6-1 to TRBJ2-3, with D perhaps TRBD2 (6 bases). V shed 1 base and J shed 7 bases, with 15 bases lying between them. CDR1 is MNHNS and CDR2 is SASEGT in the germline V gene. The CDR3 sequence is 15 residues long. CDR3 loop: CASSEGEPAGNTQYF. The CDR3 DNA follows: TGTGCCAGCAGTGAAGGGGAACCAGCGGGTAATACGCAGTATTTT.

J is TRBJ2-1 and V is TRBV7-2, with no clear D. This CDR3 spans 15 amino acids. Germline values: CDR1 SGHTA, CDR2 FQGNSA. The V gene lost 5 bases and the J gene lost 0 bases, with 11 bases spanning the gap. Here the CDR3 DNA reads TGTGCCAGCAGCCTTAGCTGGAGCTCCTACAATGAGCAGTTCTTC. The encoded protein is CASSLSWSSYNEQFF.

The CDR3 DNA sequence: TGTGCCAGCAGCTTAGGTCCACGACTAGCCCCTAGGAGAGAATCCCCAGATACGCAGTATTTT. It encodes CASSLGPRLAPRRESPDTQYF. V and J are TRBV11-2 and TRBJ2-3; 7 positions agree with TRBD2. The V gene end was trimmed by 1 base and the J gene end by 4 bases; junction bases not matched to a gene: 23. Germline CDR1 SGHAT, CDR2 FQNNGV. This CDR3 region has 21 residues.

This clonotype was recorded a few times. The chain carries TRBV10-2 and TRBJ2-4; 10 bases match TRBD1. The DNA matches TRBJ2-7 better at its end, which makes the J call doubtful. Germline CDR1 reads WSHSY; CDR2 reads SAAADI. The CDR3 has 14 amino acids. The CDR3 region is CARDSGTGEYEQYF. CDR3 nucleotides: TGCGCCAGGGACTCCGGGACAGGGGAGTACGAGCAGTACTTC.

The J gene is TRBJ2-1, the V gene TRBV7-6, with TRBD2 matching 8 bases. This CDR3 comprises 13 residues. Looked up from germline, CDR1 is SGHVS and CDR2 is FNYEAQ. Trimming removed 5 bases from V and 10 bases from J; junction bases left unmatched: 7. CDR3 sequence: CASSPGGVDEQFF. Written as DNA, the CDR3 is TGTGCCAGCAGCCCGGGGGGGGTTGACGAGCAGTTCTTC.